The TCR beta chain described here comes from a study of T cell responses to AZD1222 COVID-19 vaccine. Sequencing was performed with immunoSEQ multiplex PCR; in TCRdb, only in-frame clones are kept and a portion is missing. The table records about 59,000 clones, approximately 89% of them present only once. Sample: peripheral blood, taken 28 days after the second AZD1222 dose. This receptor was identified in an adult who received the AZD1222 COVID-19 vaccine.

The CDR3 nucleotides are TGTGCCAGCAGCGTAGCTGGGGCTAGCGGGGCCCAAGGGGAGCAGTTCTTC. Encoded protein: CASSVAGASGAQGEQFF. The genes are TRBV9 and TRBJ2-1, with 9 nucleotides matching TRBD2. Unmatched junction bases numbered 14, after V lost 0 bases and J lost 10 bases. Germline V lookup: CDR1 SGDLS, CDR2 YYNGEE. The CDR3 has 17 residues.